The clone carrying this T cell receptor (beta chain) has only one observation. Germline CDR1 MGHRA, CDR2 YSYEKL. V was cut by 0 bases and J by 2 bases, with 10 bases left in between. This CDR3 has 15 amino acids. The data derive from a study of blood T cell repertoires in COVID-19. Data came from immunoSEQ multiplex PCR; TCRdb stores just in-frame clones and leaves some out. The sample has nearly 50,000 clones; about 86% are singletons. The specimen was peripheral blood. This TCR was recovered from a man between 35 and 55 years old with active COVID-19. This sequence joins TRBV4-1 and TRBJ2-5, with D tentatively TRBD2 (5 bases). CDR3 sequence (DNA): TGCGCCAGCAGCCAAGATCGGGGTGTTCAAGAGACCCAGTACTTC. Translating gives CASSQDRGVQETQYF.